This T cell receptor (beta chain) derives from a study of blood T cell repertoires in COVID-19. Study information: T cells, B-cell-depleted T cells, or PBMCs provided the cDNA or gDNA that served as material.

The authors' processing: Nucleated cell number was recorded as an estimate derived from reference gene primer amplification. Produced via immunoSEQ multiplex PCR; TCRdb's table is partial and in-frame only. V and J calls and clone size are copied from that table; D and trimming were computed from the DNA. The profile shows around 260,000 clones, nearly 90% of them singletons. CDR1 and CDR2 from the germline V gene are SGHNT and YYREEE (reference sequence). The CDR3 length is 13 residues. The V and J ends lost 8 bases and 4 bases respectively, with 15 bases between them. Source material: peripheral blood. The chain couples TRBV5-4 to TRBJ1-1; TRBD1 is a possible D gene (5 bases). This TCR was recovered from a human donor in a cohort sampled during active COVID-19. The CDR3 DNA reads as TGTGCCAGAGGGCATGACGGGGGCACTGAAGCTTTCTTT. It translates to CARGHDGGTEAFF.